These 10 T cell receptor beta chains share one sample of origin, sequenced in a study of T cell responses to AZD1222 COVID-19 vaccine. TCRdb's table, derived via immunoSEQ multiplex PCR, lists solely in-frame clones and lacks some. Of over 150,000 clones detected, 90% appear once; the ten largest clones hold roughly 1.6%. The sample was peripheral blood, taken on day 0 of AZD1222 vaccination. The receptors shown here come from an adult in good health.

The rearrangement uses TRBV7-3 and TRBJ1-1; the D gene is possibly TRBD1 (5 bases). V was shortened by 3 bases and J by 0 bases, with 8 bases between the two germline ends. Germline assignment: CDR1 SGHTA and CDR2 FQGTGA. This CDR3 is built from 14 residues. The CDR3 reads CASSLDTMNTEAFF. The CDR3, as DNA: TGTGCCAGCAGCTTGGACACGATGAACACTGAAGCTTTCTTT.

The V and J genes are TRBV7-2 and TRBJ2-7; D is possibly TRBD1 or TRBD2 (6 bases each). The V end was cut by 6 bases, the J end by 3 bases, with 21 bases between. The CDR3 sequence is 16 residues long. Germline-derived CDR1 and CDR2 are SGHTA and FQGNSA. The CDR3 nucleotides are TGTGCCAGCAGTTACGGGCGGGACATTCGGAGCTACGAGCAGTACTTC. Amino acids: CASSYGRDIRSYEQYF.

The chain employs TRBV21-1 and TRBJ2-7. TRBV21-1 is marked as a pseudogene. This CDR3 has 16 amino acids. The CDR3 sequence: CASSKVSGGVPHEQYF. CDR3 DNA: TGTGCCAGCAGCAAAGTATCAGGGGGGGTTCCCCACGAGCAGTACTTC.

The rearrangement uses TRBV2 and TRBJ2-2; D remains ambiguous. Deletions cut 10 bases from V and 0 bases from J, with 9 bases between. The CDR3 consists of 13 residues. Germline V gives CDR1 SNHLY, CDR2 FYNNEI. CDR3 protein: CAKSESNTGELFF. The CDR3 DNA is TGTGCCAAGTCGGAATCGAACACCGGGGAGCTGTTTTTT.

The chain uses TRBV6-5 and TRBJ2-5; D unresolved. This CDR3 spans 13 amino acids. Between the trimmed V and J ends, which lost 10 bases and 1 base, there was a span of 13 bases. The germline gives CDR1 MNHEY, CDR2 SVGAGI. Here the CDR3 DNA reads TGTGCCATTGGGTGGGCCCTCCAAGAGACCCAGTACTTC. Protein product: CAIGWALQETQYF.

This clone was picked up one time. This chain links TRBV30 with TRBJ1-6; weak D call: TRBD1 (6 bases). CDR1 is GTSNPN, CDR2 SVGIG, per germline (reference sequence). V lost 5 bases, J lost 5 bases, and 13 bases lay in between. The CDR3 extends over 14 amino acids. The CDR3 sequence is CAWAWGPNNSPLHF. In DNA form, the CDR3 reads TGTGCCTGGGCCTGGGGGCCTAATAATTCACCCCTCCACTTT.

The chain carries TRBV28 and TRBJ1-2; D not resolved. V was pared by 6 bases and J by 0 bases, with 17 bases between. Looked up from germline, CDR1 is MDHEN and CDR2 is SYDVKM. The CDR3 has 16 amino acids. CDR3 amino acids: CASSPFTEPPNYGYTF. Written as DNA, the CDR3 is TGTGCCAGCAGCCCCTTTACAGAGCCTCCTAACTATGGCTACACCTTC.

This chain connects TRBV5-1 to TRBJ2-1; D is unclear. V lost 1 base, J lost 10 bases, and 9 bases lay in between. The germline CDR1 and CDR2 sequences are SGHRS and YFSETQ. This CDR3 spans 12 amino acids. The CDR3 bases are TGCGCCAGCAGCTTGCGGAGCAGCGAGCAGTTCTTC. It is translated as CASSLRSSEQFF.

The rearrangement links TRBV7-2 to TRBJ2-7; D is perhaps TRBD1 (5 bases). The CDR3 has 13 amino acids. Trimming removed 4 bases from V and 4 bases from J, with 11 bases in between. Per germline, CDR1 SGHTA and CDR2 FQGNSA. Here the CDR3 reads CASSSTTDYEQYF. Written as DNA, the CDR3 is TGTGCCAGCAGCTCCACGACAGATTACGAGCAGTACTTC.

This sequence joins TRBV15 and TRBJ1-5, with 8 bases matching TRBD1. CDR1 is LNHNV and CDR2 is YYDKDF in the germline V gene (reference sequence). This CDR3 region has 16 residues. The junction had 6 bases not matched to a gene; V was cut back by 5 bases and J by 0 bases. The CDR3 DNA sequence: TGTGCCACCAGCGGACAGGGAAAGCTTAGCAATCAGCCCCAGCATTTT. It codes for CATSGQGKLSNQPQHF.